Below, 27 T cell receptor beta chains from the same sample are listed, as sequenced in a study of OX40 agonist ivuxolimab in advanced cancers. The data were produced by immunoSEQ multiplex PCR, yet TCRdb's version contains in-frame clones alone and is incomplete. This sample has 40,000 to 50,000 clones, with around 91% found just once. The specimen was CD4+ or CD8+ T cells sorted from blood, collected in a trial of the OX40 agonist ivuxolimab. These receptors all stem from an adult with an advanced solid tumor such as melanoma, head and neck, liver or kidney cancer.

This clone was seen a single time. This rearrangement joins TRBV9 to TRBJ2-2; a weak D match, TRBD2 (7 bases). V lost 5 bases and J 4 bases, leaving 12 bases between the germline ends. The CDR3 is 14 amino acids. The V gene's germline CDR1 is SGDLS and CDR2 YYNGEE. The CDR3 region is CASSSGGGTGELFF. The CDR3 region has the DNA TGTGCCAGCAGTTCGGGGGGCGGCACCGGGGAGCTGTTTTTT.

The chain is built from TRBV7-9 and TRBJ1-4; D gene ambiguous. Germline assignment: CDR1 SEHNR and CDR2 FQNEAQ (reference sequence). The CDR3 length is 13 residues. V lost 4 bases to trimming and J lost 6 bases, with 9 bases between them. CDR3 nucleotides: TGTGCCAGCAGCTCCGGTGGCGATGAAAAACTGTTTTTT. As protein: CASSSGGDEKLFF.

The rearrangement links TRBV15 to TRBJ2-1; tentatively, D is TRBD1 (6 bases). The V end was cut by 0 bases, the J end by 3 bases, with 12 bases between. Per germline, CDR1 LNHNV and CDR2 YYDKDF (reference sequence). The CDR3 contains 16 residues. The CDR3 region is CATSRDPIQGYNEQFF. CDR3 in DNA: TGTGCCACCAGCAGAGATCCGATACAGGGCTACAATGAGCAGTTCTTC.

The rearrangement links TRBV7-8 to TRBJ2-5; TRBD2 matches at 12 bases. With 1 base clipped from V and 5 bases from J, the junction kept 11 bases outside the gene matches. Per the germline V gene, CDR1 is SGHVS and CDR2 is FQNEAQ. This CDR3 is 18 amino acids long. The CDR3, as DNA: TGTGCCAGCAGCTTAGAAGGCCTACTAGCGGGAGGAGGTGAGACCCAGTACTTC. It specifies CASSLEGLLAGGGETQYF.

The chain couples TRBV27 to TRBJ1-2; maybe TRBD1 (5 bases). CDR3 size: 14 residues. CDR1 and CDR2 (germline): MNHEY, SMNVEV (reference sequence). The V gene lost 5 bases and the J gene lost 4 bases, with 14 bases spanning the gap. This chain's CDR3 is CASSPTGSVYGYTF. DNA for the CDR3: TGTGCCAGCAGTCCTACAGGATCTGTCTATGGCTACACCTTC.

The chain employs TRBV5-1 and TRBJ2-7, with D maybe TRBD1 (6 bases). The CDR3 spans 15 residues. CDR1 and CDR2 from the germline V gene are SGHRS and YFSETQ. V was clipped by 0 bases and J by 3 bases, with 13 bases between them. The CDR3 DNA sequence: TGCGCCAGCAGCTTGGAGCAGGGGACCAACTACGAGCAGTACTTC. Protein: CASSLEQGTNYEQYF. Looking up the rest from reference TRBV5-1 and TRBJ2-7 gives the full variable domain: KAGVTQTPRYLIKTRGQQVTLSCSPISGHRSVSWYQQTPGQGLQFLFEYFSETQRNKGNFPGRFSGRQFSNSRSEMNVSTLELGDSALYLCASSLEQGTNYEQYFGPGTRLTVT.

The chain joins TRBV7-6 to TRBJ2-1, with 9 nucleotides matching TRBD2. V was pared by 5 bases and J by 1 base, with 6 bases of the junction left unmatched. Germline V gives CDR1 SGHVS, CDR2 FNYEAQ. The length of the CDR3 is 16 residues. In DNA form, the CDR3 reads TGTGCCAGCAGCCCGTTGGCGGGAGGGTCCTACAATGAGCAGTTCTTC. Encoded protein: CASSPLAGGSYNEQFF.

DNA for the CDR3: TGTGCCAGCAGTTTTATGGGGACTCTCAACATGAACACTGAAGCTTTCTTT. It yields the protein CASSFMGTLNMNTEAFF. The rearrangement uses TRBV28 and TRBJ1-1; a weak D match, TRBD1 (5 bases). This CDR3 spans 17 amino acids. The germline V gene encodes CDR1 MDHEN and CDR2 SYDVKM. V dropped 3 bases and J dropped 0 bases, with 17 bases sitting between them.

The rearrangement joins TRBV4-1 to TRBJ2-5; 11 nucleotides agree with TRBD2. Germline V CDR1 and CDR2: MGHRA, YSYEKL. The CDR3 is made up of 15 amino acids. J was trimmed by 4 bases and V by 4 bases; bases with no gene match: 5. The CDR3 DNA is TGCGCCAGCAGCCTTCCCGGGACTAGCGGAGAGACCCAGTACTTC. Its translation: CASSLPGTSGETQYF.

The rearrangement links TRBV19 to TRBJ2-1; D is unresolved. The CDR3 has 13 residues. CDR1 and CDR2 (germline): LNHDA, SQIVND (reference sequence). V lost 7 bases, J lost 0 bases, and 7 bases lay in between. The CDR3: CASTVSSYNEQFF. CDR3 nucleotide sequence: TGTGCCAGTACAGTTAGCTCCTACAATGAGCAGTTCTTC.

The chain joins TRBV2 to TRBJ1-1; D is undetermined. Deletions cut 1 base from V and 1 base from J, with 7 bases between. Per the germline V gene, CDR1 is SNHLY and CDR2 is FYNNEI. The CDR3 covers 14 residues. This chain's CDR3 is CASSEEQKNTEAFF. CDR3 DNA: TGTGCCAGCAGTGAAGAACAGAAGAACACTGAAGCTTTCTTT.

The J gene is TRBJ1-1, the V gene TRBV4-3; TRBD1 aligns across 8 bases. The CDR3 is 14 residues long. V was pared by 4 bases and J by 6 bases, with 7 bases of the junction left unmatched. Germline-derived CDR1 and CDR2 are LGHNA and YSLEER. CDR3 DNA: TGCGCCAGCAGCCGCACAGGGGGTTCAGCTGAAGCTTTCTTT. Translation: CASSRTGGSAEAFF.

This clone was seen many times. The chain carries TRBV7-6 and TRBJ1-2; 8 bases align to TRBD1. The CDR3 consists of 13 residues. Trimming took 8 bases from V and 3 from J; bases not matched to a gene: 5. In germline, CDR1 is SGHVS, CDR2 FNYEAQ. CDR3 loop: CASRTGMDYGYTF. In DNA, the CDR3 is TGTGCCAGCCGGACAGGGATGGACTATGGCTACACCTTC. Drawing the rest from reference TRBV7-6 and TRBJ1-2, the complete variable domain is GAGVSQSPRYKVTKRGQDVALRCDPISGHVSLYWYRQALGQGPEFLTYFNYEAQQDKSGLPNDRFSAERPEGSISTLTIQRTEQRDSAMYRCASRTGMDYGYTFGSGTRLTVV.

The V and J genes are TRBV6-5 and TRBJ2-3; 7 bases agree with TRBD2. Germline loops: CDR1 MNHEY, CDR2 SVGAGI. The CDR3 loop spans 15 amino acids. V was clipped by 6 bases and J by 2 bases; unmatched bases: 8. CDR3: CASSTYGGYTDTQYF. The CDR3 DNA follows: TGTGCCAGCAGCACCTACGGGGGGTACACAGATACGCAGTATTTT.

This clone was seen only a few times. The same CDR3 can be traced to other DNA sequences in this sample. This chain links TRBV10-3 with TRBJ2-7; 7 bases match TRBD1. Germline lookup yields CDR1 ENHRY and CDR2 SYGVKD. The CDR3 has 14 residues. V was pared by 2 bases and J by 3 bases, with 4 bases of the junction left unmatched. For the CDR3, the DNA is TGTGCCATCAGTGAGAGAGGGGACAGCTACGAGCAGTACTTC. Its translation: CAISERGDSYEQYF.

The chain carries TRBV13 and TRBJ2-1; D gene ambiguous. Per the germline V gene, CDR1 is PRHDT and CDR2 is FYEKMQ (reference sequence). Trimming cost V 8 bases and J 10 bases, with 3 bases left between them. This CDR3 has 8 residues. The CDR3 DNA reads TGTGCCAGCGGAGAGCAGTTCTTC. Its translation: CASGEQFF.

This clone was seen only once. This rearrangement joins TRBV6-6 to TRBJ2-1; TRBD2 aligns across 9 bases. The CDR3 is 15 residues long. V shed 6 bases and J 8 bases; nucleotides not matched to a gene: 11. Germline CDR1 MNHNY, CDR2 SVGAGI (reference sequence). CDR3 sequence reads: CASSQISGSTDEQFF. The CDR3 nucleotides read TGTGCCAGCAGCCAAATTAGCGGGAGTACGGATGAGCAGTTCTTC.

On this clone: Germline is not matched at one junction end, which may reflect a read error. The rearrangement uses TRBV12-5 and TRBJ1-2, with 9 bases matching TRBD1. The germline CDR1 and CDR2 sequences are LGHNT and FRNRAP. The CDR3 is 19 residues long. CDR3: CASGSYPILETGGKDGHTF. The CDR3 bases are TGTGCTAGTGGTTCCTATCCTATCCTTGAGACAGGGGGAAAGGATGGCCACACCTTC. The full variable domain, completed using reference TRBV12-5 and TRBJ1-2, is DARVTQTPRHKVTEMGQEVTMRCQPILGHNTVFWYRQTMMQGLELLAYFRNRAPLDDSGMPKDRFSAEMPDATLATLKIQPSEPRDSAVYFCASGSYPILETGGKDGHTFGSGTRLTVV.

The chain employs TRBV19 and TRBJ2-1, with D perhaps TRBD2 (7 bases). There are 14 residues in the CDR3. Deletions cut 5 bases from V and 4 bases from J, with 12 bases between. CDR1 is LNHDA, CDR2 SQIVND, per germline (reference sequence). Written as DNA, the CDR3 is TGTGCCAGTAGTCCGGCGGGGGCTTACAATGAGCAGTTCTTC. Its protein is CASSPAGAYNEQFF.

The chain carries TRBV6-5 and TRBJ2-2; D is uncertain. Deletions cut 0 bases from V and 7 bases from J, with 9 bases between. Germline CDR1 MNHEY, CDR2 SVGAGI. The CDR3 length is 14 residues. The CDR3 sequence: CASSYSNLGGELFF. The DNA for the CDR3 is TGTGCCAGCAGTTACTCGAACTTAGGCGGGGAGCTGTTTTTT.

The chain carries TRBV7-8 and TRBJ1-2; TRBD1 matches at 7 bases. This CDR3 has 14 amino acids. Germline values: CDR1 SGHVS, CDR2 FQNEAQ. V shed 0 bases, J shed 4 bases, and the junction held 2 bases outside the gene matches. CDR3 DNA sequence: TGTGCCAGCAGCTTAGCCGACAGGGCCTATGGCTACACCTTC. Translated, it gives CASSLADRAYGYTF.

This chain uses TRBV7-8 with TRBJ2-7; a possible D gene is TRBD1 (6 bases). With 7 bases removed from V and 5 bases from J, the gap between germline ends came to 15 bases. The germline V gene encodes CDR1 SGHVS and CDR2 FQNEAQ. This CDR3 is 13 amino acids long. The CDR3 region is CASNLGGEDEQYF. For the CDR3, the DNA is TGTGCCAGCAACCTAGGGGGTGAAGACGAGCAGTACTTC.

The chain links TRBV4-3 to TRBJ2-2; D gene unclear. Germline V gene lookup returns CDR1 LGHNA and CDR2 YSLEER. The V end lost 0 bases, the J end lost 7 bases, and 6 bases lay between the germline ends. This CDR3 spans 13 amino acids. DNA for the CDR3: TGCGCCAGCAGCCAAGATGGTTTCGGGGAGCTGTTTTTT. It specifies CASSQDGFGELFF.

V is TRBV5-5 and J is TRBJ2-7; D is uncertain. Germline V gives CDR1 SGHKS, CDR2 YYEKEE (reference sequence). CDR3 length equals 10 residues. Trimming cost V 7 bases and J 2 bases, with 4 bases left between them. The CDR3 DNA is TGTGCCAGCGGGACCTACGAGCAGTACTTC. It codes for CASGTYEQYF.

The V call is TRBV19, the J call TRBJ2-5; D gene unclear. CDR1 and CDR2 from the germline V gene are LNHDA and SQIVND (reference sequence). The CDR3 is 15 residues long. The V gene lost 3 bases and the J gene lost 5 bases, with 16 bases spanning the gap. The DNA for the CDR3 is TGTGCCAGTAGTATCACAGACGCCCGATGGGAGACCCAGTACTTC. It encodes CASSITDARWETQYF.

The chain uses TRBV29-1 and TRBJ2-3; 9 nucleotides match TRBD2. From germline, CDR1 is SQVTM and CDR2 ANQGSEA. The CDR3 length is 16 residues. J gave up 0 bases and V 7 bases, and 11 bases lay outside the gene matches. The chain's CDR3 is CSASEAGGASTDTQYF. CDR3 nucleotides: TGCAGCGCCTCGGAGGCGGGGGGGGCTAGCACAGATACGCAGTATTTT.

CDR3 amino acids: CASTQAGHEKLFF. In nucleotides, the CDR3 is TGTGCCAGCACACAGGCAGGGCATGAAAAACTGTTTTTT. The genes are TRBV27 and TRBJ1-4; D perhaps matches TRBD1 (5 bases). The germline V gene encodes CDR1 MNHEY and CDR2 SMNVEV (reference sequence). Trimming shortened V by 7 bases and J by 6 bases, and 12 bases separated the two germline ends. This CDR3 is built from 13 residues.